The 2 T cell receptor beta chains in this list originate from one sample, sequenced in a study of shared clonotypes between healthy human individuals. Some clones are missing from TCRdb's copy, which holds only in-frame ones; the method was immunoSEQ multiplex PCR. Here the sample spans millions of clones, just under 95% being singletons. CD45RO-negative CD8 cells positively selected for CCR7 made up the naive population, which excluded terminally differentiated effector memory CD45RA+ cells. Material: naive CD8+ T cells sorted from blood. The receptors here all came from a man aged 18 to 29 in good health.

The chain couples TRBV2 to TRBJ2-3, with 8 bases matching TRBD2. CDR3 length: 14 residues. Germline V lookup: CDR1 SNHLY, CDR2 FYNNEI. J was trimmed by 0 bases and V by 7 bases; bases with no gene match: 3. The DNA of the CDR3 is TGTGCCAGCAAGCGGGGGCCCAGCACAGATACGCAGTATTTT. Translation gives CASKRGPSTDTQYF. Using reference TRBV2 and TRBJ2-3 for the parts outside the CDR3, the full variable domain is EPEVTQTPSHQVTQMGQEVILRCVPISNHLYFYWYRQILGQKVEFLVSFYNNEISEKSEIFDDQFSVERPDGSNFTLKIRSTKLEDSAMYFCASKRGPSTDTQYFGPGTRLTVL.

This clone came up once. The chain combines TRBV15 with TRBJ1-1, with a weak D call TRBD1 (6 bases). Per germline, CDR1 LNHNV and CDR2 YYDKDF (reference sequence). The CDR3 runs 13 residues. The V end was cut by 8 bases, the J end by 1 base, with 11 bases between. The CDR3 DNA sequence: TGTGCCACCGGTCTAGGGGGGAACACTGAAGCTTTCTTT. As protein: CATGLGGNTEAFF.